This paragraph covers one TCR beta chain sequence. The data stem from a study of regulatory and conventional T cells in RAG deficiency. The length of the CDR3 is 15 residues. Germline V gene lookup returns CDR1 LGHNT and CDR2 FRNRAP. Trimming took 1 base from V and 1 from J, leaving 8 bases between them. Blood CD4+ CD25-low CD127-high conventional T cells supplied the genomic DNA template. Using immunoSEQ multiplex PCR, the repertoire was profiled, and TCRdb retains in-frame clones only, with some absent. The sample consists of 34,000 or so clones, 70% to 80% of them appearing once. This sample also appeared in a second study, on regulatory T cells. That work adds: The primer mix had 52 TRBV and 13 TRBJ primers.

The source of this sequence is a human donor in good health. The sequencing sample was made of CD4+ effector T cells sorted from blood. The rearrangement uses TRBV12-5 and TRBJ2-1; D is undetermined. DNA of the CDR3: TGTGCTAGTGGTTTGGGTCGGAATTCCTACAATGAGCAGTTCTTC. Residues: CASGLGRNSYNEQFF.